This T cell receptor beta chain was recorded in a study of tumor-infiltrating lymphocytes in primary liver carcinoma (dated by TCRdb to about 2017). About the investigation overall: Of the five patients, three men and two women aged 30 to 69 years, four had hepatocellular carcinoma and one had combined HCC and intrahepatic cholangiocarcinoma. A total of around 35 specimens from 5 patients, comprising approximately 25 tumor regions, 5 adjacent noncancerous liver tissues and 5 peripheral blood samples, were covered by TCRbeta repertoire sequencing. To link TCRbeta repertoire diversity with the local molecular phenotype, the 25 to 30 tumor region samples were profiled using Agilent mRNA microarrays. Technical replicate repertoires showed high reproducibility, with mean shared-clone rates roughly 0.89 and correlation coefficients above 0.95. Each sample produced roughly 3.65 to 7.13 million productive TCRbeta reads, and read depth showed no significant difference between tissue types. The five patients had tumors of stage T1-T3 N0M0, with maximum diameters ranging from roughly 4.2 to 11 cm. For each liver tumor, the study sampled five regions along with adjacent normal tissue and blood, and applied TCRbeta repertoire sequencing, expression microarrays and whole-exome sequencing. Study-level results and caveats: The top 250 clones made up a significantly larger repertoire fraction in tumors than in blood (p = 0.039). Only roughly 7.5-25% of top clones appeared in all five regions of a tumor, which suggests that tumor-infiltrating T cells are spatially heterogeneous. Pairs of tumor regions showed greater repertoire overlap (mean around 35%) than tumor-adjacent pairs (17%) or tumor-blood pairs (about 14%), which is consistent with antigen-driven expansion. With just a few patients in the study, the authors point out that the findings should be validated in a larger study. Because the samples were bulk and unsorted, CD4+ and CD8+ T cell repertoires could not be compared. Because only the TCR beta chain was sequenced and unpaired alpha chains were not captured, true repertoire diversity is likely underestimated.

Without any cell sorting, total RNA and DNA were co-extracted from about 20-30 mg of bulk tissue using the AllPrep DNA/RNA mini kit. A handful of patients with histopathologically diagnosed primary liver carcinoma underwent surgical resection in China between November 2015 and early 2016. At the time of sampling, the patients were treatment-naive and had chronic HBV infection. Five spatially separated regions were sampled per tumor: superior, inferior, left-lateral and right-lateral poles, plus the tumor centre. More than 85% viable tumor cells were found by histology in every tumor sample. Pieces of fresh tumor and adjacent tissue were cut in half, with one half kept in RNAlater at -80 degrees C and the other half sent for histology. CDR1 and CDR2 were assigned from the germline V gene as MDHEN and SYDVKM. The CDR3 sequence holds 14 residues, the cysteine and phenylalanine included. Left in the record is the CDR3 DNA by itself, 42 bases read in frame from the first base.

Points on this clonotype: Which antigen it targets is not known. One junction end does not reproduce the germline sequence, and a read error may be involved.

Starting from approximately 500 ng total RNA, TCRbeta-specific cDNA was produced by reverse transcription with a constant-region primer and ProtoScript II reverse transcriptase. The TCRbeta libraries were prepared through three rounds of nested multiplex PCR following a slightly modified ARM-PCR procedure. Multiplex TRBV1-TRBV30 forward primers and a Cbeta reverse primer were used in the first two PCR rounds, each of which was run for around 10 cycles. Sample barcodes and Illumina adapters were added in a final 25-cycle PCR using Deep VentR polymerase. Before sequencing, amplicons of 200-500 bp were gel-purified using a QIAquick gel extraction kit. An Illumina HiSeq 2500 was used to sequence the TCRbeta amplicons, generating 250-bp paired-end reads. In the original analysis: Reads were quality-trimmed with Trimmomatic v0.33, and paired reads were merged with FLASH v1.2.11 to recover full CDR3 sequences. MiGEC v1.2.1b assigned V, D and J germline segments to the rearranged TCRbeta sequences. Clonotype statistics and Shannon-Wiener diversity indices were computed with VDJtools v1.0.0. To reduce sampling bias, subsequent analyses other than the diversity analysis used only the 250 most abundant clonotypes in each sample. The raw public data were reprocessed by TCRdb itself: fastp quality trimming at Q25, MiXCR clonotype calling, in-frame beta chains only. One record per CDR3 amino acid sequence lists the most common genes and DNA. None of the V and J calls come from the authors' own analysis; TCRdb made them. The sample data list fewer than 40,000 distinct CDR3 sequences, and approximately 76% of these were observed just once. More than 30% of the sample goes to the ten largest clones.

The TCR originated in a woman in her twenties or thirties with primary liver carcinoma and hepatitis B virus infection. The material sequenced was liver tumor tissue from sampling region 3. Per the publication, the cell subset or site label means: tumor region T3, left-lateral pole. The chain employs TRBV28 and TRBJ1-5, with 7 central nucleotides matching TRBD1. The DNA sequence is as follows: TGTGCCAGCAGTTTAAGCAGGGGGATCCAGCCCCAGCGCTTT. Translated, this gives CASSLSRGIQPQRF.